What follows is one T cell receptor beta chain and its context. The library gave individual cDNA molecules unique molecular identifiers. Each CDR3 protein is one row after TCRdb ran MiXCR on the RACE reads. Of more than 60,000 distinct CDR3 sequences listed, over 8.5% are singletons. Described time point: healthy volunteer bleed at 6 weeks. Total RNA was extracted from unfractionated whole blood. These data belong to a study of human T cells and chemical hapten exposure. The source of this sequence is a male donor in good health. Some clones in this sample may be carry-over from other donors' samples. Source material: whole blood.

CDR3 sequence reads: CSVESGGVSEQYF. Written as DNA, the CDR3 is TGCAGCGTTGAGAGCGGGGGGGTCAGCGAGCAGTACTTC. The gene calls are TRBV29-1 and TRBJ2-7; TRBD2 matches at 10 bases. From germline, CDR1 is SQVTM and CDR2 ANQGSEA. The junction had 5 bases not matched to a gene; V was cut back by 3 bases and J by 6 bases. The CDR3 is 13 residues long.